Below are 6 T cell receptor beta chains sequenced from a single sample in a study of beta chain features in type 1 diabetes. cDNA synthesis used the whole RNA isolate, giving expressed TCRB sequences. The method was immunoSEQ multiplex PCR; TCRdb's version includes in-frame clones alone and lacks a portion of them. The table includes about 620,000 clones, about a sixth detected once. Sequenced material: naive CD4+ T cells from blood. The receptors were gathered from a man between 18 and 35 years old in good health.

This clone was seen more than once but under ten times. The V call is TRBV7-3, the J call TRBJ2-7; 8 nucleotides align to TRBD1. This CDR3 has 15 residues. With V trimmed by 5 bases and J by 0 bases, 6 bases remained unmatched. In germline, CDR1 is SGHTA, CDR2 FQGTGA. In DNA, the CDR3 is TGTGCCAGCAGCCCACGGACAGGGAGCTCCTACGAGCAGTACTTC. Protein sequence: CASSPRTGSSYEQYF.

The V call is TRBV7-9, the J call TRBJ2-7; possibly TRBD2 for D (6 bases). This CDR3 is built from 18 residues. CDR1 is SEHNR and CDR2 is FQNEAQ in the germline V gene (reference sequence). The ends were cut back, 3 bases at V and 3 bases at J, with 24 bases in the middle. CDR3 residues: CASSLDLGTVRSYYEQYF. Written as DNA, the CDR3 is TGTGCCAGCAGCTTGGATTTAGGGACTGTCCGTTCTTACTACGAGCAGTACTTC.

The V and J genes are TRBV5-6 and TRBJ1-3; D unclear. V shed 3 bases and J shed 2 bases, with 6 bases lying between them. The V gene's germline CDR1 is SGHDT and CDR2 YYEEEE. The CDR3 extends over 13 amino acids. The CDR3: CASSYRPGNTIYF. CDR3 in DNA: TGTGCCAGCAGCTATCGTCCTGGAAACACCATATATTTT.

The CDR3 nucleotides are TGTGCCAGCAGTTTTGTCACGGGAGGGCCGGTCGGGGAGCTGTTTTTT. Its translation: CASSFVTGGPVGELFF. The chain carries TRBV28 and TRBJ2-2; 8 nucleotides line up with TRBD2. The CDR3 length is 16 residues. V shed 3 bases and J 7 bases; nucleotides not matched to a gene: 10. Looked up from germline, CDR1 is MDHEN and CDR2 is SYDVKM.

The CDR3 coding sequence is TGTGCCAGCAGACTGGGACAGACGGGCTATGGCTACACCTTC. Translating gives CASRLGQTGYGYTF. The chain employs TRBV6-6 and TRBJ1-2; 7 bases fit TRBD1. The junction had 8 bases not matched to a gene; V was cut back by 6 bases and J by 4 bases. Germline V gene lookup returns CDR1 MNHNY and CDR2 SVGAGI (reference sequence). CDR3 length: 14 amino acids.

This clone has only a few counts. V gene TRBV10-3 combines with J gene TRBJ2-2; the D is unclear. Germline CDR1 is ENHRY and CDR2 is SYGVKD. This CDR3 is built from 12 residues. V shed 2 bases and J shed 7 bases, with 5 bases lying between them. DNA of the CDR3: TGTGCCATCAGTGAGACGGTCGGGGAGCTGTTTTTT. Protein product: CAISETVGELFF.